The present T cell receptor (beta chain) was sequenced within a study of T cells in Graves' hyperthyroidism and ophthalmopathy. About the study: Peripheral blood was drawn at first diagnosis, prior to all treatment. Whole-study results and caveats: Stable hyperthyroidism was separated from ophthalmopathy by a model based on 13 V-J features.

The table lists this clonotype with many counts. What it binds is not known. Amplified regions were TCR beta CDR3 sequences from RNA transcripts. First-round RT-PCR of the TCR CDR3 relied on the HTBI primer set. TCRdb redid the calling of the multiplex PCR reads with MiXCR, one entry per CDR3 protein. The sample contains 500,000 to 750,000 distinct CDR3 sequences, around a sixth of which appear only once. V was shortened by 4 bases and J by 14 bases, with 20 bases between the two germline ends. This CDR3 has 14 residues. Germline lookup yields CDR1 SGHAT and CDR2 FQNNGV. Sequencing used blood. This TCR derives from a woman in her twenties or thirties with Graves' hyperthyroidism. This rearrangement joins TRBV11-2 to TRBJ2-2; the D gene is possibly TRBD1 (6 bases). CDR3 DNA sequence: TGTGCCAGCAGCTCCTCCGGACAGAGATCGAATCTGTTTTTT. Its protein product is CASSSSGQRSNLFF.